This entry is about one TCR beta chain. TCRdb used MiXCR to reprocess the 5' RACE reads, holding one entry per CDR3 protein. The sample contains about 730,000 distinct CDR3 sequences, around 21% of which appear only once. Trimming cost V 0 bases and J 6 bases, with 5 bases left between them. Germline CDR1 MNHEY, CDR2 SVGAGI. The CDR3 consists of 13 residues. The record originates from a study of identical twins. This sample was also put to use in a study of T cells expressing NK-cell markers. That publication notes: Seven of the eight sequenced donors were classified as HCMV-seropositive, and one was classified as seronegative. Similarly, these clonotypes led the CD3+CD56-NKG2C+ fraction as well in a handful of donors.

The chain carries TRBV6-5 and TRBJ2-2, with a tentative D call TRBD1 (5 bases). This clonotype was obtained from a woman aged 18-35 years in good health. Source material: PBMCs. Here the CDR3 reads CASSYSGPGELFF. The CDR3 nucleotides are TGTGCCAGCAGTTACTCGGGGCCCGGGGAGCTGTTTTTT.